One and the same sample provided the 5 T cell receptor beta chains below, sequenced in a study of T cells after yellow fever vaccination. TCRdb reprocessed the 5' RACE reads with MiXCR, giving one entry per CDR3 protein. The sample has hundreds of thousands of distinct CDR3 sequences, 12% seen once; the top ten hold 14% to 15%. This sample comprised PBMCs, obtained on the day of the yellow fever booster vaccination. These receptors came from a man aged 25-45 years who received the YFV17D yellow fever vaccine.

This sequence joins TRBV25-1 and TRBJ2-6; tentatively, D is TRBD1 (6 bases). Trimming took off 7 bases at V and 0 bases at J, with 10 bases between the two ends. Per the germline V gene, CDR1 is MGHDK and CDR2 is SYGVNS. The CDR3 has 15 residues. CDR3 DNA: TGTGCCAGCACCTCCAGGGGCTCTGGGGCCAACGTCCTGACTTTC. Translating gives CASTSRGSGANVLTF.

This clonotype appeared many times. The gene calls are TRBV6-5 and TRBJ1-2, with no clear D. Germline CDR1 and CDR2: MNHEY and SVGAGI. The ends were cut back, 4 bases at V and 4 bases at J, with 13 bases in the middle. The CDR3 sequence is 14 residues long. The CDR3 DNA sequence: TGTGCCAGCAGTTCCCCTCCAGAGGTCTATGGCTACACCTTC. This codes for CASSSPPEVYGYTF.

This clonotype was observed a few times. The chain uses TRBV7-2 and TRBJ1-3, with D maybe TRBD1 (5 bases). This CDR3 is 12 amino acids long. From germline, CDR1 is SGHTA and CDR2 FQGNSA. V shed 5 bases and J shed 11 bases, with 13 bases lying between them. CDR3 in DNA: TGTGCCAGCAGCCAATTAGGGGTCGCCATATATTTT. Its translation is CASSQLGVAIYF.

The chain uses TRBV6-2 or TRBV6-3 and TRBJ2-1; D gene uncertain. V dropped 4 bases and J dropped 4 bases, with 17 bases sitting between them. Germline CDR1 MNHEY, CDR2 SVGEGT. This CDR3 contains 16 residues. CDR3 coding DNA: TGTGCCAGCAGTTCCGTTGGTCCCGAGCGATACAATGAGCAGTTCTTC. It specifies CASSSVGPERYNEQFF.

V and J are TRBV7-2 and TRBJ2-3; D call uncertain. CDR1 and CDR2 (germline): SGHTA, FQGNSA. The CDR3 is 16 residues long. V lost 0 bases to trimming and J lost 5 bases, with 15 bases between them. CDR3 DNA: TGTGCCAGCAGCTTAGCGCAACGCGGTACGGGAGATACGCAGTATTTT. Translated, it gives CASSLAQRGTGDTQYF.